The T cell receptor beta chain described here comes from a study of T cell repertoires in cytomegalovirus infection. Study summary: CMV infection together with matching HLA type was indicated by public TCR beta signatures.

Study-wide findings and caveats: Dominant in the ex vivo response were TCR beta clonotypes restricted by HLA-C and specific for CMV.

TCRdb re-analysed the reads in MiXCR, keeping a single row per CDR3 protein. The profile shows around 450,000 distinct CDR3 sequences, 25% to 40% of them singletons. This clonotype occurred many times. The antigen is undetermined. V lost 3 bases to trimming and J lost 1 base, with 16 bases between them. The CDR3 sequence is 16 residues long. The germline V gene has CDR1 SGHTA and CDR2 FQGNSA. Input material: PBMCs. The TCR comes from a human donor in good health (CMV status not recorded). Some clones in this sample may be carry-over from other donors' samples. This chain connects TRBV7-2 to TRBJ2-7; weak D call: TRBD1 (7 bases). The CDR3 sequence: CASSFGLAGGSYEQYF. In DNA form, the CDR3 reads TGTGCCAGCAGCTTTGGCTTGGCAGGGGGGTCCTACGAGCAGTACTTC.